Each of the 22 T cell receptor beta chains below was sequenced from the same sample in a study of human T cells and chemical hapten exposure. Attachment of unique molecular identifiers to individual cDNA molecules was performed in the library. One entry per CDR3 protein, called by TCRdb with MiXCR from the reads. The sample includes more than 100,000 distinct CDR3 sequences, over 6.5% of them seen just once. Unfractionated whole blood yielded total RNA. The sample taken for sequencing was whole blood. The receptors were gathered from a human donor in good health. Some clones in this sample may be carry-over from other donors' samples.

The J gene is TRBJ2-1, the V gene TRBV25-1; TRBD2 matches 12 bases. The ends lost 0 bases at V and 9 bases at J; junction bases unmatched: 6. Looked up from germline, CDR1 is MGHDK and CDR2 is SYGVNS. This CDR3 has 16 amino acids. The DNA for the CDR3 is TGTGCCAGCAGTGAATATCGACTAGCGGGAGACAGTGAGCAGTTCTTC. Translation gives CASSEYRLAGDSEQFF.

The chain has TRBV7-9 and TRBJ1-6; tentative D call: TRBD1 (5 bases). The CDR3 has 14 amino acids. V was pared by 6 bases and J by 4 bases, with 10 bases between. Per germline, CDR1 SEHNR and CDR2 FQNEAQ (reference sequence). CDR3 amino acids: CASRLDSYNSPLHF. The CDR3 DNA is TGTGCCAGCAGACTCGACAGTTATAATTCACCCCTCCACTTT.

This clonotype was recorded at least ten times. This chain links TRBV12-3 or TRBV12-4 with TRBJ2-7, with D unclear. The CDR3 spans 12 residues. V lost 5 bases, J lost 2 bases, and 7 bases lay in between. The CDR3 DNA reads as TGTGCCAGCAGTCCAGGAGCCTACGAGCAGTACTTC. Translating gives CASSPGAYEQYF.

This clonotype occurred a few times. The chain uses TRBV6-4 and TRBJ2-1; maybe TRBD1 (6 bases). Germline V gives CDR1 MRHNA, CDR2 SNTAGT. The V gene lost 4 bases and the J gene lost 1 base, with 8 bases spanning the gap. The CDR3 has 14 amino acids. The CDR3 region is CASSADRSYNEQFF. The CDR3 DNA sequence: TGTGCCAGCAGTGCGGACAGATCCTACAATGAGCAGTTCTTC.

The J gene is TRBJ2-7, the V gene TRBV20-1; no definite D call. V was shortened by 0 bases and J by 2 bases, with 2 bases between the two germline ends. Germline lookup yields CDR1 DFQATT and CDR2 SNEGSKA (reference sequence). This CDR3 is 11 amino acids long. The CDR3 region is CSARDPYEQYF. CDR3 coding DNA: TGCAGTGCTAGAGATCCCTACGAGCAGTACTTC.

This clonotype was counted at least ten times. The chain recombines TRBV14 with TRBJ1-1, with D maybe TRBD1 (6 bases). The CDR3 extends over 13 amino acids. The V and J ends lost 1 base and 9 bases respectively, with 12 bases between them. In germline, CDR1 is SGHDN, CDR2 FVKESK. The CDR3 loop is CASSQASGAQAFF. The CDR3 nucleotides read TGTGCCAGCAGCCAAGCTTCAGGGGCCCAAGCTTTCTTT.

This clonotype was counted at least ten times. The CDR3 loop reads CAWDREIYNEQFF. The CDR3 DNA is TGTGCCTGGGACAGGGAAATCTACAATGAGCAGTTCTTC. This rearrangement joins TRBV30 to TRBJ2-1, with 7 bases identical to TRBD1. Trimming took 5 bases from V and 3 from J; bases not matched to a gene: 4. This CDR3 spans 13 amino acids. Germline CDR1 reads GTSNPN; CDR2 reads SVGIG (reference sequence). Filled out from reference TRBV30 and TRBJ2-1, the complete variable domain reads SQTIHQWPATLVQPVGSPLSLECTVEGTSNPNLYWYRQAAGRGLQLLFYSVGIGQISSEVPQNLSASRPQDRQFILSSKKLLLSDSGFYLCAWDREIYNEQFFGPGTRLTVL.

This clonotype was recorded at least ten times. The chain has TRBV20-1 and TRBJ1-3; D gene uncertain. Germline assignment: CDR1 DFQATT and CDR2 SNEGSKA (reference sequence). The length of the CDR3 is 13 residues. V lost 6 bases and J lost 0, with 9 bases in between. CDR3: CSANGISGNTIYF. The CDR3 region has the DNA TGCAGTGCAAATGGGATCTCTGGAAACACCATATATTTT.

This rearrangement joins TRBV3-1 to TRBJ2-2, with D tentatively TRBD1 (5 bases). CDR3 size: 15 residues. Germline assignment: CDR1 LGHDT and CDR2 YNNKEL (reference sequence). Trimming took 1 base from V and 6 from J, leaving 12 bases between them. CDR3 sequence reads: CASSQAPGSPGELFF. The DNA of the CDR3 is TGTGCCAGCAGCCAAGCGCCAGGGTCGCCCGGGGAGCTGTTTTTT. Complete variable domain (other parts from reference TRBV3-1 and TRBJ2-2): DTAVSQTPKYLVTQMGNDKSIKCEQNLGHDTMYWYKQDSKKFLKIMFSYNNKELIINETVPNRFSPKSPDKAHLNLHINSLELGDSAVYFCASSQAPGSPGELFFGEGSRLTVL.

CDR3 loop: CASSKVTGDTGELFF. In DNA form, the CDR3 reads TGTGCCAGTAGTAAAGTCACGGGGGACACCGGGGAGCTGTTTTTT. J is TRBJ2-2 and V is TRBV19; possibly TRBD2 for D (6 bases). The germline V gene encodes CDR1 LNHDA and CDR2 SQIVND (reference sequence). Trimming cost V 4 bases and J 3 bases, with 12 bases left between them. CDR3 length: 15 residues. Complete variable domain (other parts from reference TRBV19 and TRBJ2-2): DGGITQSPKYLFRKEGQNVTLSCEQNLNHDAMYWYRQDPGQGLRLIYYSQIVNDFQKGDIAEGYSVSREKKESFPLTVTSAQKNPTAFYLCASSKVTGDTGELFFGEGSRLTVL.

This chain connects TRBV27 to TRBJ2-5, with a tentative D call TRBD2 (6 bases). In germline, CDR1 is MNHEY, CDR2 SMNVEV (reference sequence). Trimming took 5 bases from V and 3 from J, leaving 25 bases between them. There are 18 residues in the CDR3. The CDR3 reads CASSRGRSSARGEETQYF. CDR3 DNA sequence: TGTGCCAGCAGTCGAGGGAGGTCTAGCGCCAGAGGGGAAGAGACCCAGTACTTC.

In this sample, this clonotype turned up a few times. The rearrangement links TRBV27 to TRBJ2-5; possibly TRBD2 for D (6 bases). Germline CDR1 reads MNHEY; CDR2 reads SMNVEV (reference sequence). CDR3 size: 15 residues. V gave up 0 bases and J gave up 1 base, with 9 bases separating them. DNA of the CDR3: TGTGCCAGCAGTTTATCGTTTAGCGGCCAAGAGACCCAGTACTTC. The encoded protein is CASSLSFSGQETQYF.

The chain couples TRBV6-1 to TRBJ2-7, with 7 bases fitting TRBD2. This CDR3 comprises 16 residues. J was trimmed by 0 bases and V by 3 bases; bases with no gene match: 8. CDR1 is MNHNS and CDR2 is SASEGT in the germline V gene. CDR3 nucleotides: TGTGCCAGCAGTGAGAAGTGGGCTAGCGGCTCCTACGAGCAGTACTTC. Encoded protein: CASSEKWASGSYEQYF.

The table lists this clonotype with many counts. CDR3 nucleotides: TGTGCCAGCAGCTTCAGTCTGGCGGGAGGGTACCACAATGAGCAGTTCTTC. Amino acid sequence: CASSFSLAGGYHNEQFF. This rearrangement joins TRBV12-3 or TRBV12-4 to TRBJ2-1, with 9 bases identical to TRBD2. The V segment lost 6 bases and the J segment 5 bases; nucleotides outside the gene matches: 14. The length of the CDR3 is 17 residues.

This clonotype was observed many times. The chain links TRBV3-1 to TRBJ1-1; no firm D call. The germline gives CDR1 LGHDT, CDR2 YNNKEL (reference sequence). This CDR3 has 13 amino acids. Trimming left V 10 bases short and J 3 bases short, with 15 bases between. CDR3 DNA: TGTGCCATCTCGGCCCGGGAGGACACTGAAGCTTTCTTT. It specifies CAISAREDTEAFF.

This clonotype was found many times. CDR3 coding DNA: TGTGCCAGCAGCTTTGGCGGGGGGTCCTACGAGCAGTACTTC. Protein product: CASSFGGGSYEQYF. This rearrangement joins TRBV12-3 or TRBV12-4 to TRBJ2-7; TRBD2 agrees at 8 bases. The CDR3 covers 14 residues. Trimming at V came to 6 bases and at J to 1 base, leaving 5 bases not matched to a gene.

This clonotype appeared many times. The J gene is TRBJ2-2, the V gene TRBV10-2; tentative D call: TRBD1 (6 bases). CDR3 size: 13 residues. V was clipped by 7 bases and J by 4 bases, with 10 bases between them. Germline assignment: CDR1 WSHSY and CDR2 SAAADI. CDR3 DNA sequence: TGCGCCAGCAAAGGGGACACCACCGGGGAGCTGTTTTTT. This codes for CASKGDTTGELFF.

This clonotype appeared a few times. The CDR3 DNA reads TGCAGCGTTGAAGACGGTGGCTACACCTTC. Protein product: CSVEDGGYTF. The rearrangement uses TRBV29-1 and TRBJ1-2; D gene uncertain. The CDR3 spans 10 residues. V gave up 0 bases and J gave up 7 bases, with 3 bases separating them. The germline V gene has CDR1 SQVTM and CDR2 ANQGSEA.

This clonotype turned up a few times. V is TRBV4-1 and J is TRBJ1-2; D gene ambiguous. The CDR3 runs 13 residues. Trimming stripped 0 bases from V and 4 bases from J, with 6 bases between. From germline, CDR1 is MGHRA and CDR2 YSYEKL. The CDR3 protein is CASSQDPSYGYTF. Written as DNA, the CDR3 is TGCGCCAGCAGCCAAGACCCCAGCTATGGCTACACCTTC.

The V call is TRBV14, the J call TRBJ2-7; the match to TRBD2 covers 7 bases. Germline loops: CDR1 SGHDN, CDR2 FVKESK. Germline trimming cut 0 bases from V and 3 bases from J; bases unmatched to any gene: 5. CDR3 length: 15 amino acids. CDR3 amino acids: CASSQEAGEVYEQYF. The CDR3 coding sequence is TGTGCCAGCAGCCAAGAGGCGGGAGAGGTCTACGAGCAGTACTTC.

This clonotype was detected ten times or more. The chain recombines TRBV6-5 with TRBJ1-6, with 7 bases fitting TRBD1. The CDR3 covers 15 residues. Germline V gene lookup returns CDR1 MNHEY and CDR2 SVGAGI. The ends lost 2 bases at V and 2 bases at J; junction bases unmatched: 0. CDR3 bases: TGTGCCAGCAGTTACGGGACAGCCTATAATTCACCCCTCCACTTT. This gives the protein CASSYGTAYNSPLHF.

In this sample, this clonotype turned up many times. The V call is TRBV7-2, the J call TRBJ1-1; the D gene is possibly TRBD1 (5 bases). There are 15 residues in the CDR3. Per germline, CDR1 SGHTA and CDR2 FQGNSA. Between the trimmed V and J ends, which lost 0 bases and 0 bases, there was a span of 8 bases. The CDR3 DNA is TGTGCCAGCAGCTTAGCGAAGGGGCTGAACACTGAAGCTTTCTTT. Translating gives CASSLAKGLNTEAFF.